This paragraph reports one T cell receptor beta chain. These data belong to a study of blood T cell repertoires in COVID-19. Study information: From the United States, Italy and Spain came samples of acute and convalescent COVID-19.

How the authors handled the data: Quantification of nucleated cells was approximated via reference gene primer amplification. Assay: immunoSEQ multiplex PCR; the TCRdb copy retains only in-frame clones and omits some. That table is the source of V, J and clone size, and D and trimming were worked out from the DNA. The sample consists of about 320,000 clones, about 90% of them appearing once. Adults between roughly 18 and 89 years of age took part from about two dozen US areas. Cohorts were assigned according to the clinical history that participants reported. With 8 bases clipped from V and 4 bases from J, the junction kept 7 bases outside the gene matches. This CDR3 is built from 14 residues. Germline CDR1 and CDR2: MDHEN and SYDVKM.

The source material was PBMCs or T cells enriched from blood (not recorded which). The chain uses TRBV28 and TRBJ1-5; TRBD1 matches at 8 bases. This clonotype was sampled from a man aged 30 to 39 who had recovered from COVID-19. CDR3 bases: TGTGCCAGCGGGGGAGGGACAGGTAATCAGCCCCAGCATTTT. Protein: CASGGGTGNQPQHF.